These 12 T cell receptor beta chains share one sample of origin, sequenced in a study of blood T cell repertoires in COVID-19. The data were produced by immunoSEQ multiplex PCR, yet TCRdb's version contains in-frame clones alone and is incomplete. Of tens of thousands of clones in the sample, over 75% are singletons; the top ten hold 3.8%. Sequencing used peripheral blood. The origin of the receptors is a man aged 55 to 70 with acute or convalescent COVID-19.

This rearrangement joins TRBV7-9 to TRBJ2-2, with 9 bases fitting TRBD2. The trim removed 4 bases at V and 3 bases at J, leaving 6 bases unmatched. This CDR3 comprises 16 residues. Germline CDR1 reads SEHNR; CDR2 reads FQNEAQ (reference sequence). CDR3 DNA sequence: TGTGCCAGCAGCTCGGTAGCGGGGGTTTACACCGGGGAGCTGTTTTTT. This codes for CASSSVAGVYTGELFF.

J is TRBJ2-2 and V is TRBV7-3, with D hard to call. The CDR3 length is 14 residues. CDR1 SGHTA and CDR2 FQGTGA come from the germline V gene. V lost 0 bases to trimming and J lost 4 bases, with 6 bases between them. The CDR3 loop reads CASSLTSGTGELFF. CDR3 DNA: TGTGCCAGCAGCTTAACGTCCGGCACCGGGGAGCTGTTTTTT. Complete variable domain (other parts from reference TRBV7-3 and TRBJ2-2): GAGVSQTPSNKVTEKGKYVELRCDPISGHTALYWYRQSLGQGPEFLIYFQGTGAADDSGLPNDRFFAVRPEGSVSTLKIQRTERGDSAVYLCASSLTSGTGELFFGEGSRLTVL.

The CDR3 DNA reads as TGTGCCAGCCTCCTGGCGGGAGGCATGAGCTCCTACAATGAGCAGTTCTTC. This encodes CASLLAGGMSSYNEQFF. The chain has TRBV11-2 and TRBJ2-1; 8 positions match TRBD2. The trim removed 8 bases at V and 0 bases at J, leaving 12 bases unmatched. Germline assignment: CDR1 SGHAT and CDR2 FQNNGV. The CDR3 has 17 amino acids.

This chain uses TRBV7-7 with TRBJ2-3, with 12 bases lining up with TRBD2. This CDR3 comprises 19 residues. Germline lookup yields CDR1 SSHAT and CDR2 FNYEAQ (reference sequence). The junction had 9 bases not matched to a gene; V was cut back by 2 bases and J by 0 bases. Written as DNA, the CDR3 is TGTGCCAGCAGCTTAAGGGGCGCTAGCGGGAGGGCGAGCACAGATACGCAGTATTTT. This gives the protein CASSLRGASGRASTDTQYF.

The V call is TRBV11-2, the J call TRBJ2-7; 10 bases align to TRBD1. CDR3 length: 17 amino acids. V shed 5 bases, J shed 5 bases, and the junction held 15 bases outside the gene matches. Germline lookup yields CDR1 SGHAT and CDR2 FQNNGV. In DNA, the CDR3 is TGTGCCAGCAGCCGAAGACAGGGGGCCTTTCCCGGGAACGAGCAGTACTTC. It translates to CASSRRQGAFPGNEQYF.

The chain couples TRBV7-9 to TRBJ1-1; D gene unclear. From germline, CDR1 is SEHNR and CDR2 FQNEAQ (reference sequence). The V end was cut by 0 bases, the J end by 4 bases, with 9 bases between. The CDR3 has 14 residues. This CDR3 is CASSLAGRSTEAFF. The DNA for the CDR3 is TGTGCCAGCAGCTTAGCGGGTAGGAGCACTGAAGCTTTCTTT. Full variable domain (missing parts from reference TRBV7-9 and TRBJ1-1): DTGVSQNPRHKITKRGQNVTFRCDPISEHNRLYWYRQTLGQGPEFLTYFQNEAQLEKSRLLSDRFSAERPKGSFSTLEIQRTEQGDSAMYLCASSLAGRSTEAFFGQGTRLTVV.

The CDR3 DNA reads TGCGCCAGCCGGGAGGGGGCGCTTTTAACTGGCACCGGGGAGCTGTTTTTT. Translation: CASREGALLTGTGELFF. The chain combines TRBV5-1 with TRBJ2-2; D is possibly TRBD2 (8 bases). Trimming pared 7 bases from V and 4 bases from J, leaving 23 bases between. The V gene's germline CDR1 is SGHRS and CDR2 YFSETQ. This CDR3 comprises 17 residues.

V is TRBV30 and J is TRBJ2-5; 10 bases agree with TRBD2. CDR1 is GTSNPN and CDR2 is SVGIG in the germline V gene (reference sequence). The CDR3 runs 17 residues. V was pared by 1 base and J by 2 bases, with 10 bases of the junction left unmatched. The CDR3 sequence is CAWSAGGSGRAQETQYF. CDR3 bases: TGTGCCTGGAGTGCGGGTGGAAGCGGGAGGGCGCAAGAGACCCAGTACTTC.

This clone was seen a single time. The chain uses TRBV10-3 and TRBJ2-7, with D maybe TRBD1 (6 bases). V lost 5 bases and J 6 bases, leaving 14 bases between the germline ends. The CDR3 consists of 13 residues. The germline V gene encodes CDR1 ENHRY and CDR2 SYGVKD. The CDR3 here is CAISQQGVAEQYF. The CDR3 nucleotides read TGTGCCATCAGTCAACAGGGAGTGGCCGAGCAGTACTTC.

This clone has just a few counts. For the CDR3, the DNA is TGTGCCAGCAGCGTGCAGGGGGCTAACTATGGCTACACCTTC. Its protein product is CASSVQGANYGYTF. This chain uses TRBV9 with TRBJ1-2; 7 bases map to TRBD1. The ends lost 2 bases at V and 0 bases at J; junction bases unmatched: 1. This CDR3 has 14 residues. Germline values: CDR1 SGDLS, CDR2 YYNGEE.

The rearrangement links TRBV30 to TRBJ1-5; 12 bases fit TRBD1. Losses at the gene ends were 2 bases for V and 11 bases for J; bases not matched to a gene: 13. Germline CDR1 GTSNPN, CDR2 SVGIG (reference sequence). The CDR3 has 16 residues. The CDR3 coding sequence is TGTGCCTGGAGTTCGACGGGGACAGGGGGCTCATGGGCCCAGCATTTT. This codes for CAWSSTGTGGSWAQHF.

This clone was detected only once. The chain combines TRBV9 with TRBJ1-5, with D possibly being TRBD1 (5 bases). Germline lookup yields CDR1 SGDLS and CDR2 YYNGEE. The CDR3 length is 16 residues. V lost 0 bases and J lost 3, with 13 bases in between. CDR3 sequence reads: CASSVAAGGDNQPQHF. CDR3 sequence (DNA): TGTGCCAGCAGCGTAGCGGCAGGAGGGGACAATCAGCCCCAGCATTTT.